This TCR beta chain was profiled in a study of metastatic and nonmetastatic thyroid tumors (TCRdb year 2020). General notes on the study: Repertoires were compared across peripheral blood and tumor or nodule tissue samples from malignant and benign thyroid patients. Overall results and qualifications from the work: In both blood and tumor samples, malignant tumors were reported to have significantly higher TCR beta diversity than benign nodules.

Library method: PCR. These reads were obtained on an Illumina HiSeq 4000. High-throughput sequencing was used to profile the CDR3 region of the TCR beta-chain in every patient. The original methods were these. Drawing on CDR3 differences between clinicopathological groups, the researchers built a classifier meant to tell apart patients with distant-metastatic papillary thyroid cancer. The Shannon index was used to assess repertoire diversity, and the Morisita-Horn index was used to assess tumor-blood repertoire similarity. The raw public reads went through TCRdb reprocessing: fastp at Q25, MiXCR clone calling, in-frame beta chains kept. TCRdb assigned the V and J calls; the authors' analysis was not used. In all, the sample holds 40,000 to 45,000 clones, and 3% to 3.5% of those were seen once. Of the sample, approximately 9.6% is held by the ten largest clones. According to the germline V gene (reference sequence), CDR1 reads DFQATT and CDR2 reads SNEGSKA. Measured from the cysteine to the phenylalanine, the CDR3 is 15 residues long. Here the CDR3 DNA is all that survives: 45 bases in frame from base 1. V lost 0 bases and J lost 2 bases; the stretch between them is 14 bases long.

Before undergoing thyroid surgery, none of the patients had been given any kind of treatment. Using T-cell receptor beta sequencing, the researchers looked back retrospectively at clinical samples from patients, gathered between the early 2010s and the late 2010s. This clone was seen repeatedly, ten times or more. Its antigen remains undetermined. No base qualities exist here, and no much larger clone lies one base off it. The receptor was derived from a female donor with papillary thyroid cancer or a benign thyroid nodule (not recorded which). Some clones in this sample may be carry-over from other donors' samples. The sequenced material came from blood. The V gene is TRBV20-1 and the J gene is TRBJ2-7; the D gene identity is not certain. CDR3 reads: CSARDLVGKPYEQYF. The DNA sequence is TGCAGTGCTAGAGATCTGGTAGGAAAACCCTACGAGCAGTACTTC.